This record concerns one TCR beta chain sequence. Its antigen is not identified. V was cut by 4 bases and J by 0 bases, with 8 bases left in between. Germline CDR1 SGHRS, CDR2 YFSETQ. There are 15 residues in the CDR3. This sample was included in a study of CD8+CD57+ T cells in acquired aplastic anemia. Genomic DNA, the template, was used for profiling of the TCR beta VDJ and CDR3. TCRdb reanalysed the reads using MiXCR and keeps one entry per CDR3 protein. Seen here are about 20,000 distinct CDR3 sequences, about two fifths observed once, and the top ten hold 70% to 90%. The authors sequenced patients whose flow cytometry had shown CD8+CD57+ cell expansion. CD8+CD57+ cells were bead-enriched, giving a mean 1.6 ug DNA. Findings and caveats of the study: Lower repertoire diversity than in total CD4+ and CD8+ pools was seen for CD8+CD57+ cells in patients. There were roughly 30 CD8+ CDR3 sequences that occurred in both patients and controls. Statistical testing detected no significant gap in CD8+ Simpson's diversity between patients and controls.

Sequencing used CD8+CD57+ T cells sorted from PBMCs. This sample's subset: bead-enriched CD8+CD57+ effector memory T cells from SAA patients. The sequence was obtained from a human donor with aplastic anemia. The V gene is TRBV5-1, the J gene TRBJ2-6; D gene ambiguous. The CDR3 spells CASSARSSGANVLTF. CDR3 DNA sequence: TGCGCCAGCAGCGCCCGCAGCTCTGGGGCCAACGTCCTGACTTTC.